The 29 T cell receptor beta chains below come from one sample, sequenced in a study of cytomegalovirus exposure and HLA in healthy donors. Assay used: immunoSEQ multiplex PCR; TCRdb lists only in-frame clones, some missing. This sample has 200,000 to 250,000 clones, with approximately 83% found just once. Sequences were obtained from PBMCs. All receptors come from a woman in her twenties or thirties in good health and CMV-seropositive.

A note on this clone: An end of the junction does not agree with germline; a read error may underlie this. Here the CDR3 DNA reads TGTGCTAGCAGCCCCGAGGGGGCTCAAGAGACCCAGTACTTC. It yields the protein CASSPEGAQETQYF. The V gene is TRBV7-7, the J gene TRBJ2-5; 7 positions agree with TRBD1. The CDR3 loop spans 14 amino acids. Germline assignment: CDR1 SSHAT and CDR2 FNYEAQ (reference sequence).

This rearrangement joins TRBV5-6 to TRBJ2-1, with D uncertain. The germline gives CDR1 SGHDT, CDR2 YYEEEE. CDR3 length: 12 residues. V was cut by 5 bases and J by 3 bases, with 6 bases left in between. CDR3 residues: CASRRFYNEQFF. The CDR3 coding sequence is TGTGCCAGCAGACGGTTCTACAATGAGCAGTTCTTC.

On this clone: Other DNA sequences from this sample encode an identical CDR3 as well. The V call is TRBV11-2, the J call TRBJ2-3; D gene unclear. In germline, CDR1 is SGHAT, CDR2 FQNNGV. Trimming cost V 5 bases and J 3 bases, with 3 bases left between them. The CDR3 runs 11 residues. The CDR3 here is CASSITDTQYF. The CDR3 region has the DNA TGTGCCAGCAGCATTACAGATACGCAGTATTTT.

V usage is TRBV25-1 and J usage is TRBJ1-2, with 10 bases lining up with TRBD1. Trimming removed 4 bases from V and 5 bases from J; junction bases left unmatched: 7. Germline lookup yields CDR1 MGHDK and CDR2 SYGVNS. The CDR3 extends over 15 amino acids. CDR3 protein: CASSARDRGLYGYTF. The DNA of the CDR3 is TGTGCCAGCAGTGCCCGGGACAGGGGCCTATATGGCTACACCTTC.

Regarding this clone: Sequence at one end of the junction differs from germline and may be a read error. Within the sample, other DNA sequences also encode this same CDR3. CDR3 sequence reads: CASTTGGGPSYEQYF. As DNA, the CDR3 is TGTGCCAGCACCACAGGGGGAGGTCCGTCCTATGAGCAGTACTTC. The chain couples TRBV28 to TRBJ2-7; 8 bases match TRBD1. Germline CDR1 and CDR2: MDHEN and SYDVKM. The CDR3 contains 15 residues.

The CDR3 region is CASSSSGSGGEQYF. The CDR3 DNA follows: TGTGCCAGCAGCTCTAGCGGGAGTGGTGGCGAGCAGTACTTC. The chain recombines TRBV11-2 with TRBJ2-7; the match to TRBD2 covers 10 bases. CDR1 and CDR2 (germline): SGHAT, FQNNGV. The CDR3 totals 14 residues. V lost 4 bases, J lost 6 bases, and 6 bases stayed unmatched.

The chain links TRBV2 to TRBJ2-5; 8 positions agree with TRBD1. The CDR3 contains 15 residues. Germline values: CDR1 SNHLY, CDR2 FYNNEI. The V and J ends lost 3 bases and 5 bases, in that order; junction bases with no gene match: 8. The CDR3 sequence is CASSDSQGAGETQYF. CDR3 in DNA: TGTGCCAGCAGTGACTCTCAGGGGGCGGGGGAGACCCAGTACTTC.

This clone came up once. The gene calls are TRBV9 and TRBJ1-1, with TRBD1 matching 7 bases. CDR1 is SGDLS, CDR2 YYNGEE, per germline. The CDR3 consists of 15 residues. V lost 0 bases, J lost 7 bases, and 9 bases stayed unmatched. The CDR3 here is CASSVGVTGEGEAFF. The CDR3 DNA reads TGTGCCAGCAGCGTAGGGGTCACAGGGGAGGGTGAAGCTTTCTTT.

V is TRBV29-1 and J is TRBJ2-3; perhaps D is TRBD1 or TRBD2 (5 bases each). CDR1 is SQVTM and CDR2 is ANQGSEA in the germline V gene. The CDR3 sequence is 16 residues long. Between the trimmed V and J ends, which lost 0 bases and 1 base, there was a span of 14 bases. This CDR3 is CSVEDPGGTGTDTQYF. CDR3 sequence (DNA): TGCAGCGTTGAAGATCCGGGTGGGACGGGCACAGATACGCAGTATTTT.

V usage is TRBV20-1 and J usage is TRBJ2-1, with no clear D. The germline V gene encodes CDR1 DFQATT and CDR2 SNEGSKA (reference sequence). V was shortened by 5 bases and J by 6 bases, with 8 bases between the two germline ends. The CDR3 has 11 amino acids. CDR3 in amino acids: CSARGRNEQFF. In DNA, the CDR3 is TGCAGTGCTCGAGGTCGCAATGAGCAGTTCTTC.

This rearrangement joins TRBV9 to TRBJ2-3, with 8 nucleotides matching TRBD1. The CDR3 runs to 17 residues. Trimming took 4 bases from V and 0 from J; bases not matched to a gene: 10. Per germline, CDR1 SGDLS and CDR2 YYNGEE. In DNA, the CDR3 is TGTGCCAGCAGCAGACGGACAGGGCAGTCTAGCACAGATACGCAGTATTTT. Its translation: CASSRRTGQSSTDTQYF.

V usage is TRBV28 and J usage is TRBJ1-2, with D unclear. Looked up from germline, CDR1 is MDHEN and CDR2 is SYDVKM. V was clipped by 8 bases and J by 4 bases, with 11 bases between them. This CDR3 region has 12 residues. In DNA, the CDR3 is TGTGCCAGCGGAGGACCGAGCTATGGCTACACCTTC. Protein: CASGGPSYGYTF.

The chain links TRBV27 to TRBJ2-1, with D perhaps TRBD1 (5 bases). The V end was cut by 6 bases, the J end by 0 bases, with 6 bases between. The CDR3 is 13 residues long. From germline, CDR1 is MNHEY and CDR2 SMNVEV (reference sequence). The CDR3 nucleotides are TGTGCCAGCAGAAGGGGCTCCTACAATGAGCAGTTCTTC. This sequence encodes CASRRGSYNEQFF.

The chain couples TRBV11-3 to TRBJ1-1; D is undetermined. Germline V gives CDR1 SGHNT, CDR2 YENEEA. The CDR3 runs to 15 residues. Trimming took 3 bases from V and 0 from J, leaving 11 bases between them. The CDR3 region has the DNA TGTGCCAGCAGCTTCGTTTACGGGATGAACACTGAAGCTTTCTTT. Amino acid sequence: CASSFVYGMNTEAFF.

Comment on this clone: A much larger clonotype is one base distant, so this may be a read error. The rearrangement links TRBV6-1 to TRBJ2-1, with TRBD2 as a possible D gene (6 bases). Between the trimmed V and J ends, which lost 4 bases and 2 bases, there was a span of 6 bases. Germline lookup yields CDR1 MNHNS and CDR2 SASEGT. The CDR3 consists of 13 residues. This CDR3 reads CASSGTTYNEQFF. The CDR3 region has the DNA TGTGCCAGCAGTGGGACTACCTACAATGAGCAGTTCTTC.

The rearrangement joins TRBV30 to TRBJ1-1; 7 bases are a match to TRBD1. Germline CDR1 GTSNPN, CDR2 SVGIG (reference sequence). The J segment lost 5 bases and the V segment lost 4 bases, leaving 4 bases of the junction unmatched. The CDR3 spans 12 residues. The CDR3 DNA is TGTGCCTGGACCACAGGGGAGACTGAAGCTTTCTTT. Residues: CAWTTGETEAFF. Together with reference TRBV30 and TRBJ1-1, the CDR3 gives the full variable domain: SQTIHQWPATLVQPVGSPLSLECTVEGTSNPNLYWYRQAAGRGLQLLFYSVGIGQISSEVPQNLSASRPQDRQFILSSKKLLLSDSGFYLCAWTTGETEAFFGQGTRLTVV.

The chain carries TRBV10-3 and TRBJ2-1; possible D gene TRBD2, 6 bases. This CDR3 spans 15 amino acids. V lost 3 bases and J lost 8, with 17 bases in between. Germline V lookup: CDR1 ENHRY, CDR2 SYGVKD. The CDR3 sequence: CAISEVGGTGDEQFF. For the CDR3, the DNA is TGTGCCATCAGTGAAGTTGGGGGGACCGGAGATGAGCAGTTCTTC.

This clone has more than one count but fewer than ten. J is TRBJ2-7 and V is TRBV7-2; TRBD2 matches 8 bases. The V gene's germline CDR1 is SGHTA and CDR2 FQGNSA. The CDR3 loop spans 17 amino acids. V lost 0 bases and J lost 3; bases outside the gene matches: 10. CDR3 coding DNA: TGTGCCAGCAGCTTAGCTTTTGGTAGCGGGACGAGCTACGAGCAGTACTTC. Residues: CASSLAFGSGTSYEQYF. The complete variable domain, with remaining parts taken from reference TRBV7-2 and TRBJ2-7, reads GAGVSQSPSNKVTEKGKDVELRCDPISGHTALYWYRQSLGQGLEFLIYFQGNSAPDKSGLPSDRFSAERTGGSVSTLTIQRTQQEDSAVYLCASSLAFGSGTSYEQYFGPGTRLTVT.

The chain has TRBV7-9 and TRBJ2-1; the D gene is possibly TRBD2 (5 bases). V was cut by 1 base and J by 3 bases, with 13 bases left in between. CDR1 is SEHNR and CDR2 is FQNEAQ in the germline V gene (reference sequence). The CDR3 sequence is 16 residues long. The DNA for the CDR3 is TGTGCCAGCAGCTTAGTGGCTAGCCCAAACTACAATGAGCAGTTCTTC. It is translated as CASSLVASPNYNEQFF.

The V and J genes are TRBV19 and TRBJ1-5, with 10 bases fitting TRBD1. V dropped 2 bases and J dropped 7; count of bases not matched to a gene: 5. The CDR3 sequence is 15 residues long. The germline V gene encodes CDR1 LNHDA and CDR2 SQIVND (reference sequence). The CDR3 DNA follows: TGTGCCAGTAGTATAAAGGGACAGGGGATACAGCCCCAGCATTTT. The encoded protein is CASSIKGQGIQPQHF.

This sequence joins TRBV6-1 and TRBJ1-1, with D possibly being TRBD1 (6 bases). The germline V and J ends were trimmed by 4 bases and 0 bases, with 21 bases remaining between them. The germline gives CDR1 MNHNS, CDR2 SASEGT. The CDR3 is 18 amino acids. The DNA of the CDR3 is TGTGCCAGCAGTGGGGGGGCAGACAGTCTTCCTTTGAACACTGAAGCTTTCTTT. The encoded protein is CASSGGADSLPLNTEAFF.

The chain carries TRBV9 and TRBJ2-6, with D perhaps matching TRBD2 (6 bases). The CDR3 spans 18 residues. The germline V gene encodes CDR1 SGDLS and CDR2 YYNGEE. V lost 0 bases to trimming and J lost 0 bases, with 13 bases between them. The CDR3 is CASSVDGRGSSGANVLTF. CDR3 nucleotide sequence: TGTGCCAGCAGCGTAGATGGGCGGGGAAGCTCTGGGGCCAACGTCCTGACTTTC.

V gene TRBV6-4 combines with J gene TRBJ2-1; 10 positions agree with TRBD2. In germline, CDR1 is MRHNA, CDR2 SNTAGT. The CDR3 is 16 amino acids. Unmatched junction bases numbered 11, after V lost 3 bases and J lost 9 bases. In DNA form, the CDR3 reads TGTGCCAGCAGTGATTCCCCCGGGACTAGCGCGGGTGAGCAGTTCTTC. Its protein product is CASSDSPGTSAGEQFF.

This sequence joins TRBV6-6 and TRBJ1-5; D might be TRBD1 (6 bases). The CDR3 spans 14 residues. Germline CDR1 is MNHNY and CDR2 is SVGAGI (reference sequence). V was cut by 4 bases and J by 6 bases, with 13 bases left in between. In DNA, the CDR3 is TGTGCCAGCAGTTCGGACAGTGAGGCTCAGCCCCAGCATTTT. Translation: CASSSDSEAQPQHF.

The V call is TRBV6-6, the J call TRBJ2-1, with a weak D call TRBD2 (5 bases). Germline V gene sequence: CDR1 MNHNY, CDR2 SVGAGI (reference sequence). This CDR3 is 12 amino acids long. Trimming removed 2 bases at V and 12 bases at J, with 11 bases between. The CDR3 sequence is CASSYGLAGQFF. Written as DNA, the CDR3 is TGTGCCAGCAGTTACGGCTTGGCGGGGCAGTTCTTC.

The CDR3 is CASGPYRQGKEQYF. In DNA form, the CDR3 reads TGTGCCAGCGGGCCCTATCGCCAGGGGAAAGAGCAGTACTTC. This chain links TRBV2 with TRBJ2-7, with a possible D match to TRBD1 (6 bases). Trimming took off 8 bases at V and 7 bases at J, with 21 bases between the two ends. Germline V gene lookup returns CDR1 SNHLY and CDR2 FYNNEI. CDR3 length equals 14 residues.

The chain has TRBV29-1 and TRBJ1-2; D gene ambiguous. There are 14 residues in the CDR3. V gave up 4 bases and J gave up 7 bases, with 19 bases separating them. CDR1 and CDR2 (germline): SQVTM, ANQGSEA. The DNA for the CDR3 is TGCAGCGTTGGGAGACTTGATGGGCGCAGTGGCTACACCTTC. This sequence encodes CSVGRLDGRSGYTF.

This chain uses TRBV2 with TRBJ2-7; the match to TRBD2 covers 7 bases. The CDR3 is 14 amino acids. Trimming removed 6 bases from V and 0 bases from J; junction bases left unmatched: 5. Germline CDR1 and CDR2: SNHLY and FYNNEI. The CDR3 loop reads CASRQRGSSYEQYF. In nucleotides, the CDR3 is TGTGCCAGCAGACAGCGCGGGAGCTCCTACGAGCAGTACTTC.

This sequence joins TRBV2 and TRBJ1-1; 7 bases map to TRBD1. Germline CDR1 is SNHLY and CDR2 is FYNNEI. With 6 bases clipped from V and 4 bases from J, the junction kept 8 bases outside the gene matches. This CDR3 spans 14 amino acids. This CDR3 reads CASRETGFLTEAFF. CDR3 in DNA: TGTGCCAGCAGAGAGACAGGGTTCCTCACTGAAGCTTTCTTT.